This is a list of T cell receptor beta chains from one sample in a study of blood T cell repertoires in COVID-19. Repertoires were generated with immunoSEQ multiplex PCR, while TCRdb's copy carries only in-frame clones and drops some. The sample lists around 97,000 clones; just under 90% were seen once. The sample taken for sequencing was peripheral blood. The receptors shown here come from a human donor in a cohort sampled during active COVID-19. CDR3s leave out the opening cysteine and the closing phenylalanine or tryptophan. The order of the fields is J gene, V gene, clone size, CDR3 protein. Clone size is given for some rows only: seen once, a few or many times, or a class if the clone is expanded.

j_call: TRBJ1-4
v_call: TRBV30
clone_size: .
cdr3_aa: AWSTQGVEKLF

j_call: TRBJ2-7
v_call: TRBV9
clone_size: few
cdr3_aa: ASSVAGRGYEQY

j_call: TRBJ2-4
v_call: TRBV27
clone_size: .
cdr3_aa: ASSYRTETKNIQY

j_call: TRBJ2-5
v_call: TRBV10-2
clone_size: few
cdr3_aa: ASSGTGPQETQY

j_call: TRBJ2-1
v_call: TRBV3-1/TRBV3-2
clone_size: .
cdr3_aa: ASSQDLGRDRDNEQF

j_call: TRBJ2-3
v_call: TRBV13
clone_size: .
cdr3_aa: ASSGTGLSTDTQY

j_call: TRBJ2-5
v_call: TRBV5-5
clone_size: .
cdr3_aa: ASSAGPGQEETQY

j_call: TRBJ1-2
v_call: TRBV10-3
clone_size: few
cdr3_aa: AIGTGANYGYT

j_call: TRBJ2-3
v_call: TRBV2
clone_size: .
cdr3_aa: ATAIGGSSTDTQY

j_call: TRBJ2-3
v_call: TRBV9
clone_size: .
cdr3_aa: ASSVAGNADTQY

j_call: TRBJ1-2
v_call: TRBV2
clone_size: .
cdr3_aa: AGEAGTTNYGYT

j_call: TRBJ1-3
v_call: TRBV23-1
clone_size: few
cdr3_aa: ASSRLTDTGNTIY

j_call: TRBJ1-1
v_call: TRBV25-1
clone_size: .
cdr3_aa: ASNSHQGAF

j_call: TRBJ1-3
v_call: TRBV6-5
clone_size: .
cdr3_aa: ASSPSGVGNTIY

j_call: TRBJ2-3
v_call: TRBV6-5
clone_size: .
cdr3_aa: ATSGSAGSDTQY

j_call: TRBJ1-3
v_call: TRBV7-6
clone_size: .
cdr3_aa: ASSLAGQGNTIY

j_call: TRBJ2-7
v_call: TRBV19
clone_size: few
cdr3_aa: ASSPRREEQY

j_call: TRBJ2-1
v_call: TRBV27
clone_size: once
cdr3_aa: ASRRPRGHNEQF

j_call: TRBJ1-4
v_call: TRBV29-1
clone_size: .
cdr3_aa: SVAAGASEKLF

j_call: TRBJ2-5
v_call: TRBV5-1
clone_size: few
cdr3_aa: ASSWLGAQETQY

j_call: TRBJ2-1
v_call: TRBV5-1
clone_size: .
cdr3_aa: ASSQQGVYNEQF

j_call: TRBJ1-1
v_call: TRBV5-5
clone_size: .
cdr3_aa: ASSVLQGMNTEAF